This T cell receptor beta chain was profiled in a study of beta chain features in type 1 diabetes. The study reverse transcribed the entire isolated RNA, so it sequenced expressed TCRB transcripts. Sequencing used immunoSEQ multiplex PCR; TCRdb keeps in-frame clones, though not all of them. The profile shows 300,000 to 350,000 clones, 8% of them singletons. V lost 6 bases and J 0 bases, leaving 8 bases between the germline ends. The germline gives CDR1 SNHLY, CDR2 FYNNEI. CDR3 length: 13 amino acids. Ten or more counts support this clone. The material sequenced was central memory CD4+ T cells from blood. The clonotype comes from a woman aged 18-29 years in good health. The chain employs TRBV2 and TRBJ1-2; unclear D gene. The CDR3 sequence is CASSKDANYGYTF. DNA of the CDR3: TGTGCCAGCAGCAAGGATGCTAACTATGGCTACACCTTC.